This T cell receptor (beta chain) was identified in a study of liver allograft versus peripheral blood T cells. Background on the study: Liver transplant recipients had T cell receptor repertoires compared between transplanted liver and peripheral blood. Findings and caveats of the study: A difference was reportedly observed between T cell receptor repertoires inside liver allografts and those in peripheral blood.

The CDR3 length is 14 residues. The V gene lost 1 base and the J gene lost 3 bases, with 6 bases spanning the gap. Germline assignment: CDR1 KGHSH and CDR2 LQKENI. One entry per CDR3 protein results from TCRdb running MiXCR on the reads. The sample consists of 5,500 to 6,000 distinct CDR3 sequences, over 12% of them appearing once. This clonotype is medium-sized (0.01 to 0.1%) in the sample. The antigen is undetermined. The gene calls are TRBV18 and TRBJ1-4; no firm D call. The sequence was collected from a human patient who had a liver transplant. A share of the T cells may be of graft donor origin. The CDR3 coding sequence is TGTGCCAGCTCACCACGGGCGGCTAATGAAAAACTGTTTTTT. Translated: CASSPRAANEKLFF. Full variable domain (outside the CDR3, taken from reference TRBV18 and TRBJ1-4): NAGVMQNPRHLVRRRGQEARLRCSPMKGHSHVYWYRQLPEEGLKFMVYLQKENIIDESGMPKERFSAEFPKEGPSILRIQQVVRGDSAAYFCASSPRAANEKLFFGSGTQLSVL.